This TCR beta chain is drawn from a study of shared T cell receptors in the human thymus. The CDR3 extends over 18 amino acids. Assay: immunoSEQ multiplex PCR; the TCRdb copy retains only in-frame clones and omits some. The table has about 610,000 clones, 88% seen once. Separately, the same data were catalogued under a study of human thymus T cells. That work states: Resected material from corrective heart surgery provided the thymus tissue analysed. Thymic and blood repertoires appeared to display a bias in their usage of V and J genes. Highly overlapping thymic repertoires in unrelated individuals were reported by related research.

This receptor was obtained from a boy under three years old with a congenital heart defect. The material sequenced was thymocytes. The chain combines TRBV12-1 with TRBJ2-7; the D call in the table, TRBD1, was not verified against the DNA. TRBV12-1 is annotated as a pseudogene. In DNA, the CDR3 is TGTGCCAGCAGCTTTGCTCTGGGTGTGGCAGGGGAATCCTACGAGCAGTACTTC. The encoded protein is CASSFALGVAGESYEQYF.